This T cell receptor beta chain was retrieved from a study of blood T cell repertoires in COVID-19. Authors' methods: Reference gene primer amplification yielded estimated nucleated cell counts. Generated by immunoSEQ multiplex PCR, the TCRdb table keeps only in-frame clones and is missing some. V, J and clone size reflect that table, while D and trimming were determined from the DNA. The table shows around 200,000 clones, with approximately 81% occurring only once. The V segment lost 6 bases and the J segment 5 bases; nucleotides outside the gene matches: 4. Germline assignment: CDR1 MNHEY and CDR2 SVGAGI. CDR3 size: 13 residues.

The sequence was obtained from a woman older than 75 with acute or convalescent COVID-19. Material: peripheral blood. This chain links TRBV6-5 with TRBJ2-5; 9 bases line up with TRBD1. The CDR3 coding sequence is TGTGCCAGCAGACAGGGGGCTAAGGAGACCCAGTACTTC. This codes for CASRQGAKETQYF.